This T cell receptor (beta chain) was identified during a study of OX40 agonist ivuxolimab in advanced cancers. Whole-study context: The dose-escalation group included hepatocellular carcinoma, melanoma, renal cell carcinoma and head and neck cancer. Aged roughly 23 to 80 with a mean of 60 years, they were more than 80% male.

CDR1 is GTSNPN and CDR2 is SVGIG in the germline V gene (reference sequence). V was trimmed by 0 bases and J by 0 bases, leaving 9 bases between them. The CDR3 is made up of 15 amino acids. In the case of this clone: The antigen is unknown.

Assay used: immunoSEQ multiplex PCR; TCRdb lists only in-frame clones, some missing. Seen here are 83,000 or so clones, around 80% observed once, and the top ten hold about 1.7%. Points from the study as a whole: More expanded clones were found, on average, in CD8+ than in CD4+ T cells.

The clonotype comes from an adult with an advanced solid tumor such as melanoma, head and neck, liver or kidney cancer. Specimen: CD4+ or CD8+ T cells sorted from blood, collected in a trial of the OX40 agonist ivuxolimab. The chain couples TRBV30 to TRBJ1-3, with no clear D. As DNA, the CDR3 is TGTGCCTGGAGTGTACTCCGGTACTCTGGAAACACCATATATTTT. Its translation: CAWSVLRYSGNTIYF.